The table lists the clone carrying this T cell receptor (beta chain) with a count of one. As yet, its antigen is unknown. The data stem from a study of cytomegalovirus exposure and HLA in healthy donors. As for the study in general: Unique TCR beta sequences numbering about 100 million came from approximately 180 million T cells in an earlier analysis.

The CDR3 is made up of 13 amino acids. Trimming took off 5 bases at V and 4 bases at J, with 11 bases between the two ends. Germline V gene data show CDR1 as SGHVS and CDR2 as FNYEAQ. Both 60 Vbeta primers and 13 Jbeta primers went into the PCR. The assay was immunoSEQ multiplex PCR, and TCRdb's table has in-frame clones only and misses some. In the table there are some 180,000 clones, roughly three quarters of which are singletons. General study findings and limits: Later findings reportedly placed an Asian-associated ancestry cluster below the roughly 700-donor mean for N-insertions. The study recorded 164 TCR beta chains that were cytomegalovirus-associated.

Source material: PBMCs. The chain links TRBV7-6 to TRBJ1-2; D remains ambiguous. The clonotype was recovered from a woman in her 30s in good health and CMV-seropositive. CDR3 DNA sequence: TGTGCCAGCAGCACCAGAGGTGGCTATGGCTACACCTTC. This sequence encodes CASSTRGGYGYTF.